This T cell receptor beta chain comes out of a study of T cell changes during pregnancy in multiple sclerosis. Assay used: immunoSEQ multiplex PCR; TCRdb lists only in-frame clones, some missing. The sample has 25,000 to 30,000 clones; approximately 91% are singletons. Germline V gene lookup returns CDR1 SGHVS and CDR2 FQNEAQ. Trimming removed 4 bases from V and 3 bases from J, with 12 bases in between. The CDR3 spans 14 residues. This chain uses TRBV7-8 with TRBJ2-5, with D possibly matching TRBD2 (6 bases). This TCR derives from a female donor in good health, enrolled as a control in a pregnancy study. The sequences come from CD4+ T cells from peripheral blood mononuclear cells, collected in the first trimester of pregnancy. CDR3 in amino acids: CASSWGTGEETQYF. The CDR3 DNA reads as TGTGCCAGCAGCTGGGGGACTGGTGAAGAGACCCAGTACTTC.